These 24 T cell receptor beta chains share one sample of origin, sequenced in a study of radiotherapy plus CTLA-4 blockade in lung cancer. The table came from immunoSEQ multiplex PCR; TCRdb's copy has only in-frame clones and leaves some out. The sample has 100,000 or so clones; about 83% are singletons. The sample in question was peripheral blood, obtained from a patient treated with radiotherapy plus ipilimumab. The receptors shown here come from a human donor with non-small cell lung cancer that progressed on radiotherapy plus ipilimumab.

V and J are TRBV4-1 and TRBJ1-2; no definite D call. With 5 bases removed from V and 8 bases from J, the gap between germline ends came to 12 bases. Germline CDR1 reads MGHRA; CDR2 reads YSYEKL. This CDR3 region has 12 residues. CDR3 in amino acids: CASSAHDHGYTF. CDR3 nucleotides: TGCGCCAGCAGCGCTCACGATCACGGCTACACCTTC.

The chain is built from TRBV6-5 and TRBJ2-2; 7 bases match TRBD1. Per germline, CDR1 MNHEY and CDR2 SVGAGI. V shed 11 bases and J 5 bases; nucleotides not matched to a gene: 11. The CDR3 is 14 amino acids. The CDR3 sequence: CAVRQGIGTGELFF. CDR3 DNA: TGTGCCGTAAGACAGGGAATAGGTACCGGGGAGCTGTTTTTT.

This clone has a single count. The V call is TRBV2, the J call TRBJ2-5, with 9 bases identical to TRBD2. Germline-derived CDR1 and CDR2 are SNHLY and FYNNEI. This CDR3 contains 12 residues. V lost 9 bases, J lost 11 bases, and 10 bases stayed unmatched. The CDR3: CASTLAGRPQYF. Written as DNA, the CDR3 is TGTGCCAGTACTCTAGCGGGGAGGCCACAGTACTTC.

The CDR3 here is CASSVGATVYEQYF. CDR3 DNA sequence: TGTGCCAGCAGCGTAGGAGCTACCGTCTACGAGCAGTACTTC. This chain connects TRBV9 to TRBJ2-7; D uncertain. The CDR3 is 14 residues long. The V end lost 0 bases, the J end lost 3 bases, and 10 bases lay between the germline ends. Germline V lookup: CDR1 SGDLS, CDR2 YYNGEE. Full variable domain (remainder filled in from reference TRBV9 and TRBJ2-7): DSGVTQTPKHLITATGQRVTLRCSPRSGDLSVYWYQQSLDQGLQFLIQYYNGEERAKGNILERFSAQQFPDLHSELNLSSLELGDSALYFCASSVGATVYEQYFGPGTRLTVT.

The chain carries TRBV5-1 and TRBJ2-5; perhaps TRBD1 as D (5 bases). The CDR3 spans 14 residues. V gave up 0 bases and J gave up 5 bases, with 11 bases separating them. Germline CDR1 and CDR2: SGHRS and YFSETQ. DNA of the CDR3: TGCGCCAGCAGCTTGGCCCTTCAGGGCGAGACCCAGTACTTC. Its translation: CASSLALQGETQYF.

This chain links TRBV9 with TRBJ2-7; D may be TRBD2 (6 bases). The V gene lost 2 bases and the J gene lost 3 bases, with 15 bases spanning the gap. CDR1 is SGDLS and CDR2 is YYNGEE in the germline V gene. The CDR3 covers 15 residues. The CDR3 coding sequence is TGTGCCAGCAGCGTCGGGGACGGGGGTAACTACGAGCAGTACTTC. It is translated as CASSVGDGGNYEQYF.

The chain joins TRBV2 to TRBJ1-2, with unresolved D. CDR1 and CDR2 from the germline V gene are SNHLY and FYNNEI. V lost 4 bases and J 4 bases, leaving 13 bases between the germline ends. This CDR3 comprises 14 residues. The CDR3 nucleotides are TGTGCCAGCAGTGGGGGTAGGGCGGCCTATGGCTACACCTTC. Protein sequence: CASSGGRAAYGYTF.

V usage is TRBV28 and J usage is TRBJ1-2; D gene uncertain. Germline CDR1 reads MDHEN; CDR2 reads SYDVKM. Trimming removed 3 bases at V and 4 bases at J, with 9 bases between. CDR3 size: 13 residues. The CDR3 DNA reads as TGTGCCAGCAGTTTTGTGGGCAGCTATGGCTACACCTTC. As protein: CASSFVGSYGYTF.

The chain recombines TRBV10-3 with TRBJ1-1, with unresolved D. CDR1 is ENHRY, CDR2 SYGVKD, per germline. The CDR3 is 14 amino acids. Between the trimmed V and J ends, which lost 1 base and 3 bases, there was a span of 9 bases. Here the CDR3 DNA reads TGTGCCATCAGTGAGTATGGGCAGGACACTGAAGCTTTCTTT. Its protein product is CAISEYGQDTEAFF.

The rearrangement joins TRBV4-3 to TRBJ1-2; TRBD1 is a possible D gene (6 bases). This CDR3 has 14 amino acids. The germline CDR1 and CDR2 sequences are LGHNA and YSLEER. V was trimmed by 3 bases and J by 0 bases, leaving 8 bases between them. CDR3 bases: TGCGCCAGCAGCCAGGGACATTCTAACTATGGCTACACCTTC. Its translation: CASSQGHSNYGYTF.

The CDR3 region has the DNA TGTGCCACCAGCAGAGATCAAAGGGGGCCATCGGGACAGCCCCAGCATTTT. This codes for CATSRDQRGPSGQPQHF. The chain joins TRBV15 to TRBJ1-5; 7 bases map to TRBD1. The CDR3 sequence is 17 residues long. Germline CDR1 is LNHNV and CDR2 is YYDKDF (reference sequence). V shed 0 bases and J 7 bases; nucleotides not matched to a gene: 12.

The chain uses TRBV11-2 and TRBJ2-2; unclear D gene. V lost 5 bases, J lost 8 bases, and 15 bases lay in between. The germline gives CDR1 SGHAT, CDR2 FQNNGV. The CDR3 totals 14 residues. DNA of the CDR3: TGTGCCAGCAGCGGAGACTGGTACGGGGGGGAGCTGTTTTTT. The encoded protein is CASSGDWYGGELFF.

The chain has TRBV20-1 and TRBJ2-7, with D hard to call. Germline values: CDR1 DFQATT, CDR2 SNEGSKA (reference sequence). The CDR3 is made up of 11 amino acids. Trimming took 6 bases from V and 4 from J, leaving 10 bases between them. The CDR3 DNA reads TGCAGTGCCCTGAGAAAGTACGAGCAGTACTTC. The encoded protein is CSALRKYEQYF.

This chain uses TRBV4-1 with TRBJ1-2; weak D call: TRBD1 (6 bases). The CDR3 has 15 amino acids. V was trimmed by 0 bases and J by 4 bases, leaving 12 bases between them. CDR1 and CDR2 from the germline V gene are MGHRA and YSYEKL. The chain's CDR3 is CASSQDGAGAYGYTF. The CDR3 DNA follows: TGCGCCAGCAGCCAAGACGGGGCAGGGGCCTATGGCTACACCTTC.

This rearrangement joins TRBV11-2 to TRBJ2-2; D uncertain. The V end was cut by 2 bases, the J end by 1 base, with 8 bases between. Germline V gene lookup returns CDR1 SGHAT and CDR2 FQNNGV. This CDR3 has 15 amino acids. The CDR3 sequence: CASSLLRGNTGELFF. CDR3 nucleotides: TGTGCCAGCAGCTTACTACGCGGGAACACCGGGGAGCTGTTTTTT.

V usage is TRBV15 and J usage is TRBJ2-7; D is possibly TRBD2 (5 bases). The CDR3 has 14 residues. Germline V gives CDR1 LNHNV, CDR2 YYDKDF (reference sequence). The V end was cut by 6 bases, the J end by 5 bases, with 17 bases between. CDR3 in amino acids: CATSPFRTGNEQYF. Written as DNA, the CDR3 is TGTGCCACCAGTCCTTTTAGGACTGGCAACGAGCAGTACTTC.

This clone was observed once. V is TRBV28 and J is TRBJ1-4; D uncertain. The CDR3 loop spans 15 amino acids. V was trimmed by 2 bases and J by 3 bases, leaving 10 bases between them. CDR1 is MDHEN, CDR2 SYDVKM, per germline. CDR3 sequence (DNA): TGTGCCAGCAGTTTACTCGTGGGATCTAATGAAAAACTGTTTTTT. This translates into CASSLLVGSNEKLFF.

V is TRBV5-4 and J is TRBJ2-1; 8 positions agree with TRBD2. CDR1 is SGHNT and CDR2 is YYREEE in the germline V gene (reference sequence). V gave up 0 bases and J gave up 7 bases; unmatched junction bases: 6. The CDR3 has 15 amino acids. For the CDR3, the DNA is TGTGCCAGCAGCTTGGCGGGGGGGCTCGAAAATGAGCAGTTCTTC. Amino acid sequence: CASSLAGGLENEQFF. The entire variable domain, with the rest obtained from reference TRBV5-4 and TRBJ2-1, is as follows: ETGVTQSPTHLIKTRGQQVTLRCSSQSGHNTVSWYQQALGQGPQFIFQYYREEENGRGNFPPRFSGLQFPNYSSELNVNALELDDSALYLCASSLAGGLENEQFFGPGTRLTVL.

The chain is built from TRBV7-2 and TRBJ2-7, with TRBD2 identical over 9 bases. The V gene end was trimmed by 5 bases and the J gene end by 0 bases; junction bases not matched to a gene: 5. The CDR3 sequence is 15 residues long. Germline CDR1 and CDR2: SGHTA and FQGNSA. The CDR3 region has the DNA TGTGCCAGCAGCCCGACTAGCGGAGACTCCTACGAGCAGTACTTC. It is translated as CASSPTSGDSYEQYF.

V usage is TRBV11-1 and J usage is TRBJ2-3; 11 bases line up with TRBD2. J lost 0 bases, V lost 5 bases, and 1 base had no gene match. The CDR3 extends over 15 amino acids. Per the germline V gene, CDR1 is SGHAT and CDR2 is FQDESV (reference sequence). DNA for the CDR3: TGTGCCAGCAGCCGACTAGCGGGAAGCACAGATACGCAGTATTTT. This encodes CASSRLAGSTDTQYF.

This clone has only a few counts. This chain uses TRBV19 with TRBJ2-3; 9 bases line up with TRBD1. V lost 8 bases, J lost 4 bases, and 4 bases stayed unmatched. The CDR3 runs to 13 residues. Germline V gene lookup returns CDR1 LNHDA and CDR2 SQIVND (reference sequence). CDR3: CASRGQGSDTQYF. Written as DNA, the CDR3 is TGTGCCAGTCGGGGACAGGGTTCAGATACGCAGTATTTT. Filled out from reference TRBV19 and TRBJ2-3, the complete variable domain reads DGGITQSPKYLFRKEGQNVTLSCEQNLNHDAMYWYRQDPGQGLRLIYYSQIVNDFQKGDIAEGYSVSREKKESFPLTVTSAQKNPTAFYLCASRGQGSDTQYFGPGTRLTVL.

The chain uses TRBV6-6 and TRBJ1-1; D gene ambiguous. Trimming took off 7 bases at V and 4 bases at J, with 10 bases between the two ends. The CDR3 spans 12 residues. Germline V CDR1 and CDR2: MNHNY, SVGAGI (reference sequence). The CDR3 sequence: CASKTPGTEAFF. CDR3 nucleotide sequence: TGTGCCAGCAAAACCCCGGGCACTGAAGCTTTCTTT.

In nucleotides, the CDR3 is TGTGCCAGTAGTCAACAGGTCTCCTACGAGCAGTACTTC. It codes for CASSQQVSYEQYF. This chain connects TRBV19 to TRBJ2-7; possible D gene TRBD1, 5 bases. V was clipped by 5 bases and J by 0 bases, with 8 bases between them. Looked up from germline, CDR1 is LNHDA and CDR2 is SQIVND (reference sequence). The CDR3 contains 13 residues.

A single count supports this clone. The chain carries TRBV7-8 and TRBJ1-6; D is perhaps TRBD1 (5 bases). The CDR3 is 14 residues long. V lost 1 base, J lost 9 bases, and 10 bases lay in between. Germline loops: CDR1 SGHVS, CDR2 FQNEAQ. The CDR3 DNA follows: TGTGCCAGCAGCTTAGGACAGTGGCTTTCACCCCTCCACTTT. As protein: CASSLGQWLSPLHF.